This T cell receptor beta chain derives from a study of beta chain features in type 1 diabetes. The wider study: Cell yields, age and gender were similar between patients and healthy donors.

The CDR3 is made up of 16 amino acids. CDR1 and CDR2 from the germline V gene are MDHEN and SYDVKM. The trim removed 4 bases at V and 4 bases at J, leaving 8 bases unmatched. Purity of each sorted population was above 95%. The isolated RNA, all of it, was reverse transcribed, so expressed TCRB transcripts were what got sequenced. Naive, central memory and regulatory T cell samples came to a mean of approximately 3.57 million reads. This table comes from immunoSEQ multiplex PCR, and its TCRdb copy is limited to in-frame clones, with some not included. Among about 170,000 clones listed, roughly 8% were seen once. Study results and caveats: Shorter TCRB CDR3s, moderately but significantly so, were found in Type 1 diabetes patients in all four CD4+ subsets.

Remarks on this clone: Its antigen is not identified.

Sequencing was carried out using central memory CD4+ T cells from blood. The source of this sequence is a man in his late teens or twenties with type 1 diabetes. The chain combines TRBV28 with TRBJ1-5; 9 nucleotides align to TRBD1. Here the CDR3 reads CASSSPTGGKNQPQHF. CDR3 coding DNA: TGTGCCAGCAGTTCCCCGACAGGGGGGAAGAATCAGCCCCAGCATTTT. The full variable domain, rest sourced from reference TRBV28 and TRBJ1-5, is DVKVTQSSRYLVKRTGEKVFLECVQDMDHENMFWYRQDPGLGLRLIYFSYDVKMKEKGDIPEGYSVSREKKERFSLILESASTNQTSMYLCASSSPTGGKNQPQHFGDGTRLSIL.